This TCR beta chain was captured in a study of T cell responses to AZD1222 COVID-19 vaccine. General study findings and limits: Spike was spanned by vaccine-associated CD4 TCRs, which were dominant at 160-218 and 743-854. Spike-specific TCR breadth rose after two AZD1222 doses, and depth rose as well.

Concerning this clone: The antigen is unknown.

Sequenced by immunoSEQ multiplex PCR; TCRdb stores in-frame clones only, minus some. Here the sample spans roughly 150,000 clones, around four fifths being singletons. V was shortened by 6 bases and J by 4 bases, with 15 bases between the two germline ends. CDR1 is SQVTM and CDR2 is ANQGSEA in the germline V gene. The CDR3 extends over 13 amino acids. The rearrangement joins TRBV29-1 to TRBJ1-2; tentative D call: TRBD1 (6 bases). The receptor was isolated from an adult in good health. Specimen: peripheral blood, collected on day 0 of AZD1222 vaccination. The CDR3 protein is CSVRTVEGYGYTF. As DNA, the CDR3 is TGCAGCGTGCGGACAGTAGAAGGCTATGGCTACACCTTC. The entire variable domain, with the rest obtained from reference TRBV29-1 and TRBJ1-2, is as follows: SAVISQKPSRDICQRGTSLTIQCQVDSQVTMMFWYRQQPGQSLTLIATANQGSEATYESGFVIDKFPISRPNLTFSTLTVSNMSPEDSSIYLCSVRTVEGYGYTFGSGTRLTVV.